The rows below give T cell receptor beta chains drawn from one sample of a study of shared clonotypes between healthy human individuals. Clones were read by immunoSEQ multiplex PCR, and TCRdb kept only the in-frame ones, dropping some. The table has about 2.3 million clones, 93% seen once. Sequencing used naive CD4+ T cells from PBMCs. The receptors were sampled from a man younger than 35 in good health. Some clones in this sample may be carry-over from other donors' samples. Each CDR3 is given with its conserved first and last residue. Fields, in order: D gene, J gene, V gene, clone size, CDR3 protein, CDR3 DNA. D genes are given only for firm matches. For some rows the clone size is stated as once, few or many, or as a class when expanded; others skip it.

>.|TRBJ1-4|TRBV9|.
CASSVRSGSEKLFF
TGTGCCAGCAGCGTAAGGTCAGGGAGTGAAAAACTGTTTTTT
>.|TRBJ2-7|TRBV5-4|.
CASSLDQSYEQYF
TGTGCCAGCAGCTTGGACCAAAGCTACGAGCAGTACTTC
>TRBD2|TRBJ2-5|TRBV2|.
CASRSPRGREEETQYF
TGTGCCAGCAGGAGTCCCCGGGGGAGGGAAGAAGAGACCCAGTACTTC
>.|TRBJ2-5|TRBV5-1|.
CASSAIPGAQETQYF
TGCGCCAGCAGCGCCATTCCAGGGGCTCAAGAGACCCAGTACTTC
>.|TRBJ1-2|TRBV2|.
CASSVGDYGYTF
TGTGCCAGCAGTGTCGGGGACTATGGCTACACCTTC
>TRBD1|TRBJ1-2|TRBV5-4|.
CASSPRGTGGLGYTF
TGTGCCAGCAGCCCCCGTGGGACAGGGGGCCTTGGCTACACCTTC
>.|TRBJ1-5|TRBV21-1|.
CASRKCETGGVGQPQHF
TGTGCCAGCAGAAAATGCGAAACAGGGGGAGTGGGCCAGCCCCAGCATTTT
>TRBD2|TRBJ2-5|TRBV30|.
CAWTGLALQETQYF
TGTGCCTGGACGGGACTAGCACTGCAAGAGACCCAGTACTTC
>.|TRBJ2-6|TRBV14|.
CASSGPPGANVLTF
TGTGCCAGCTCAGGTCCTCCTGGGGCCAACGTCCTGACTTTC
>.|TRBJ2-2|TRBV6-5|.
CASTPRQAGELFF
TGTGCCAGCACCCCTCGCCAGGCCGGGGAGCTGTTTTTT
>.|TRBJ1-2|TRBV2|.
CASRGIEGGYTF
TGTGCCAGCAGGGGGATAGAGGGGGGCTACACCTTC
>TRBD1|TRBJ2-5|TRBV9|.
CASSVTGVGETQYF
TGTGCCAGCAGCGTAACAGGGGTGGGGGAGACCCAGTACTTC
>TRBD1|TRBJ2-7|TRBV27|.
CASSTPPDRGYHEQYF
TGTGCCAGCAGTACCCCCCCGGACAGGGGCTATCACGAGCAGTACTTC
>.|TRBJ2-3|TRBV4-2|.
CASSRDLTARGTDTQYF
TGTGCCAGCAGCCGAGATTTAACGGCTCGAGGGACAGATACGCAGTATTTT
>.|TRBJ2-6|TRBV9|.
CASGGSGANVLTF
TGTGCCAGCGGGGGATCTGGGGCCAACGTCCTGACTTTC
>TRBD1|TRBJ1-1|TRBV18|.
CASSPDRGFLLTEAFF
TGTGCCAGCTCACCAGACAGGGGGTTCCTTCTTACTGAAGCTTTCTTT
>.|TRBJ2-7|TRBV7-3|few
CASSLNAGASYEQYF
TGTGCCAGCAGCTTAAATGCAGGGGCCTCCTACGAGCAGTACTTC
>TRBD1|TRBJ1-2|TRBV7-2|.
CASSSGQSGGYTF
TGTGCCAGCAGCTCGGGACAGAGCGGCGGCTACACCTTC
>TRBD1|TRBJ2-5|TRBV27|.
CASTLGRDSHQETQYF
TGTGCCAGCACTTTGGGAAGGGACAGCCACCAAGAGACCCAGTACTTC
>TRBD1|TRBJ1-6|TRBV5-4|.
CASSLQGQGDSPLHF
TGTGCCAGCAGCTTACAGGGACAGGGGGATTCACCCCTCCACTTT
>TRBD1|TRBJ2-7|TRBV4-1|.
CASSPLGTGVSYEQYF
TGCGCCAGCAGCCCATTAGGGACAGGGGTTTCCTACGAGCAGTACTTC
>TRBD2|TRBJ2-7|TRBV6-5|.
CASRVLRGGGEQYF
TGTGCCAGCAGGGTTCTGCGCGGGGGAGGCGAGCAGTACTTC
>.|TRBJ2-5|TRBV28|.
CASREQGVVETQYF
TGTGCCAGCAGAGAACAGGGTGTCGTGGAGACCCAGTACTTC
>.|TRBJ1-1|TRBV5-1|.
CASSLTPANTEAFF
TGCGCCAGCAGCTTAACCCCGGCAAACACTGAAGCTTTCTTT